The present entry profiles one T cell receptor (beta chain) with its context. Its antigen remains unidentified. The data were taken from a study of beta chain features in type 1 diabetes. The study reverse transcribed the entire isolated RNA, so it sequenced expressed TCRB transcripts. The protocol was immunoSEQ multiplex PCR, while the TCRdb copy is restricted to in-frame clones and leaves out a portion. The table lists about 370,000 clones, 8% to 10% of them singletons. The ends were cut back, 1 base at V and 3 bases at J, with 9 bases in the middle. In germline, CDR1 is LGHNA, CDR2 YSLEER. The CDR3 runs 15 residues. Regarding the study as a whole: A closer apparent resemblance between naive, central memory and Treg TCRB repertoires was seen in patients than in healthy donors. TCRB CDR3s from Type 1 diabetes patients were moderately but significantly shorter in all four CD4+ subsets.

The sample consisted of central memory CD4+ T cells from blood. The rearrangement links TRBV4-3 to TRBJ1-4; D gene unclear. The source of this sequence is a young man with type 1 diabetes. CDR3 loop: CASSQVVSPNEKLFF. As DNA, the CDR3 is TGCGCCAGCAGCCAAGTGGTCAGCCCTAATGAAAAACTGTTTTTT.